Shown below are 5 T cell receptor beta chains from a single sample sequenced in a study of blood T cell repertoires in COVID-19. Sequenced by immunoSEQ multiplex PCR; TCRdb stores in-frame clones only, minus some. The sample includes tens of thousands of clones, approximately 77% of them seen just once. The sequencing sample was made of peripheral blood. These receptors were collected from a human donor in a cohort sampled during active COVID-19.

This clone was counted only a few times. The CDR3 DNA sequence: TGCAGCGTAACAGGGACGTTAGTCGCTGAAGCTTTCTTT. It translates to CSVTGTLVAEAFF. The chain combines TRBV29-1 with TRBJ1-1; D may be TRBD1 (6 bases). CDR1 is SQVTM and CDR2 is ANQGSEA in the germline V gene. This CDR3 is built from 13 residues. Trimming shortened V by 6 bases and J by 6 bases, and 17 bases separated the two germline ends.

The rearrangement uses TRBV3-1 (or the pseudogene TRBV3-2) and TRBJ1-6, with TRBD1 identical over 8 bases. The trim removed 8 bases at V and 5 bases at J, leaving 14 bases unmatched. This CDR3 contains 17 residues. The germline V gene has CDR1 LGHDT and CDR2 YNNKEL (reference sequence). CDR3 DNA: TGTGCCAGCGGATCTTACAGGGGGACCCAAAATAATTCACCCCTCCACTTT. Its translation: CASGSYRGTQNNSPLHF.

The CDR3 reads CASSPGTGDTGELFF. DNA of the CDR3: TGTGCCAGCAGCCCCGGGACAGGGGACACCGGGGAGCTGTTTTTT. The gene calls are TRBV7-9 and TRBJ2-2, with 10 positions matching TRBD1. Germline CDR1 reads SEHNR; CDR2 reads FQNEAQ (reference sequence). V lost 5 bases and J lost 3; bases outside the gene matches: 3. The CDR3 contains 15 residues.

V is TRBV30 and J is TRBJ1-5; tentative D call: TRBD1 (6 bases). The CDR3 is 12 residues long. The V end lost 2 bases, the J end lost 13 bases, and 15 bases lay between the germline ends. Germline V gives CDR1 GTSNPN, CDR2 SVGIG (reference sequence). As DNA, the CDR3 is TGTGCCTGGAGTATTCCCTCCGGGACACAGCATTTT. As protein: CAWSIPSGTQHF.

CDR3 DNA sequence: TGTGCCAGTCGGGGGACTGCGACCTACGAGCAGTACTTC. It translates to CASRGTATYEQYF. The genes are TRBV28 and TRBJ2-7; tentative D call: TRBD2 (6 bases). Trimming removed 9 bases from V and 2 bases from J, with 14 bases in between. Per germline, CDR1 MDHEN and CDR2 SYDVKM. The CDR3 loop spans 13 amino acids. The complete variable domain, with remaining parts taken from reference TRBV28 and TRBJ2-7, reads DVKVTQSSRYLVKRTGEKVFLECVQDMDHENMFWYRQDPGLGLRLIYFSYDVKMKEKGDIPEGYSVSREKKERFSLILESASTNQTSMYLCASRGTATYEQYFGPGTRLTVT.